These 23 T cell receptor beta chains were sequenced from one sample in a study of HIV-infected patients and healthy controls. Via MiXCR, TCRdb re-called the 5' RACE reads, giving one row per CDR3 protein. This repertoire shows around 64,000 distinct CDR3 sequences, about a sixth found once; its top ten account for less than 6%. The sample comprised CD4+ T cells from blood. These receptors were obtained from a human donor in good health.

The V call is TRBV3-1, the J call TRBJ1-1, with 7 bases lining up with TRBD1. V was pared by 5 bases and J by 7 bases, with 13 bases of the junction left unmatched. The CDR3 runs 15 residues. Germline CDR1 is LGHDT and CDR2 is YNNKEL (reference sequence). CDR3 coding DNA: TGTGCCAGCAGCTCCATAGGGACAGAACACTTTGAAGCTTTCTTT. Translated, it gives CASSSIGTEHFEAFF.

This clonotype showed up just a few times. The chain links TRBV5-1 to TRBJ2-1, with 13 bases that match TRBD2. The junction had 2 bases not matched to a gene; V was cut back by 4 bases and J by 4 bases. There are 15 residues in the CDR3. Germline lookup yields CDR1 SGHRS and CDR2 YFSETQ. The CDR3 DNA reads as TGCGCCAGCAGCCCGACTAGCGGGAGGTACAATGAGCAGTTCTTC. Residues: CASSPTSGRYNEQFF.

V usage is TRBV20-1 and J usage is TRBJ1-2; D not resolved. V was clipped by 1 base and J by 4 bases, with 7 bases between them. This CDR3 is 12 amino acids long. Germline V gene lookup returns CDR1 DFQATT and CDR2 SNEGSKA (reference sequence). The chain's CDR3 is CSARVEVYGYTF. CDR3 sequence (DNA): TGCAGTGCTAGAGTCGAGGTCTATGGCTACACCTTC.

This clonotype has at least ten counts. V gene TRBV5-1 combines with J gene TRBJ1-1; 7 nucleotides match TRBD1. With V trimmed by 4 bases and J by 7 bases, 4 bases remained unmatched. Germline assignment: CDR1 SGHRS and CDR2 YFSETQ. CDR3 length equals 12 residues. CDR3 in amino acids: CASSSGTVEAFF. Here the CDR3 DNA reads TGCGCCAGCAGCAGTGGGACAGTTGAAGCTTTCTTT.

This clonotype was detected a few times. In nucleotides, the CDR3 is TGTGCCAGCAGCAAACAGGGGGCGCAGTACGAGCAGTACTTC. The encoded protein is CASSKQGAQYEQYF. The rearrangement joins TRBV21-1 to TRBJ2-7; the table's D gene call, TRBD1, was not cross checked with the DNA. TRBV21-1 is a recognized pseudogene. The CDR3 runs 14 residues.

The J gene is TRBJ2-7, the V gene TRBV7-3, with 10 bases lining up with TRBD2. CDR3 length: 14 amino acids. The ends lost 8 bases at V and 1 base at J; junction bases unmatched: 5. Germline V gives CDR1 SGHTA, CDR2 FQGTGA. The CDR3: CASARTSGSYEQYF. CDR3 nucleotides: TGTGCCAGCGCCCGGACTAGCGGATCCTACGAGCAGTACTTC. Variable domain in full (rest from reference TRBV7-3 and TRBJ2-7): GAGVSQTPSNKVTEKGKYVELRCDPISGHTALYWYRQSLGQGPEFLIYFQGTGAADDSGLPNDRFFAVRPEGSVSTLKIQRTERGDSAVYLCASARTSGSYEQYFGPGTRLTVT.

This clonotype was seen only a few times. The CDR3 coding sequence is TGTGCCAGCAGCTTACGGCGGGGGGGCCGTAGCGGGGAGCTGTTTTTT. The encoded protein is CASSLRRGGRSGELFF. V and J are TRBV7-3 and TRBJ2-2; 9 bases align to TRBD2. The CDR3 covers 16 residues. V lost 2 bases, J lost 7 bases, and 8 bases stayed unmatched. The germline V gene encodes CDR1 SGHTA and CDR2 FQGTGA.

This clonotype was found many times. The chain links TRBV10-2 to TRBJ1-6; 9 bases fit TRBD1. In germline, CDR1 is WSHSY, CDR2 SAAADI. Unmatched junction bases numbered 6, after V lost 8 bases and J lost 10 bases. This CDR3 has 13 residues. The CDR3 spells CASRDRVISPLHF. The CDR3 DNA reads TGCGCCAGCCGGGACAGGGTTATATCACCCCTCCACTTT.

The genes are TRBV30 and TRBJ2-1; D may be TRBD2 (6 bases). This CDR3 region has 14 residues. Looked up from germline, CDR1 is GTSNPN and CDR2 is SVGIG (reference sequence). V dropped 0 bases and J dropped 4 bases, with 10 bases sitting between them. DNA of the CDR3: TGTGCCTGGAGTGTTGCGGGACCATACAATGAGCAGTTCTTC. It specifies CAWSVAGPYNEQFF.

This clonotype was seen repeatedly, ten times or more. The CDR3 spells CASGGHLVANTGELFF. CDR3 nucleotides: TGTGCCAGCGGGGGGCACCTCGTCGCGAACACCGGGGAGCTGTTTTTT. The chain is built from TRBV6-6 and TRBJ2-2, with D possibly being TRBD1 or TRBD2 (6 bases each). This CDR3 spans 16 amino acids. Trimming cost V 8 bases and J 0 bases, with 16 bases left between them. From germline, CDR1 is MNHNY and CDR2 SVGAGI (reference sequence).

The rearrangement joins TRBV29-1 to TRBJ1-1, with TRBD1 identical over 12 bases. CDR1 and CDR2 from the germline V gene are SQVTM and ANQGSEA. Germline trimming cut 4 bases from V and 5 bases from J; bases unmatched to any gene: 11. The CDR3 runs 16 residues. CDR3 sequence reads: CSVGSGTGGIVTEAFF. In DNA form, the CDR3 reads TGCAGCGTTGGATCCGGGACAGGGGGCATTGTTACTGAAGCTTTCTTT.

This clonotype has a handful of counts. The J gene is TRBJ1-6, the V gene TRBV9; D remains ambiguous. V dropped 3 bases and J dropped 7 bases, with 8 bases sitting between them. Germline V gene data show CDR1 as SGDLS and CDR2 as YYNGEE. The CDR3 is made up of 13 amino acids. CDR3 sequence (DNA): TGTGCCAGCAGCGCTACGGGGAATTCACCCCTCCACTTT. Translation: CASSATGNSPLHF.

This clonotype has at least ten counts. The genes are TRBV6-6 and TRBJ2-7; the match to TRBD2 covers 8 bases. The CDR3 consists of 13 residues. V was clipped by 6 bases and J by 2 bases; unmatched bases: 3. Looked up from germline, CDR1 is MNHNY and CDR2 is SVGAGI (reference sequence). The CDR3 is CASRREAAYEQYF. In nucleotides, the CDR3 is TGTGCCAGCAGGCGGGAGGCCGCCTACGAGCAGTACTTC.

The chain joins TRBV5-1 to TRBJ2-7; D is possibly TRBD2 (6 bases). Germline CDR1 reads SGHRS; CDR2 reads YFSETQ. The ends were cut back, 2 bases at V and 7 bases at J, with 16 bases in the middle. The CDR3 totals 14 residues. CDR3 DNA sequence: TGCGCCAGCAGCTTCGCGGATGGCGGGACTGAGCAGTACTTC. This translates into CASSFADGGTEQYF.

CDR3: CASSLSAGRLEETQYF. CDR3 coding DNA: TGCGCCAGCAGCCTTTCCGCGGGGCGACTAGAAGAGACCCAGTACTTC. The chain has TRBV5-1 and TRBJ2-5; D is possibly TRBD2 (6 bases). V lost 4 bases and J lost 3, with 19 bases in between. The CDR3 is made up of 16 amino acids. The germline V gene encodes CDR1 SGHRS and CDR2 YFSETQ.

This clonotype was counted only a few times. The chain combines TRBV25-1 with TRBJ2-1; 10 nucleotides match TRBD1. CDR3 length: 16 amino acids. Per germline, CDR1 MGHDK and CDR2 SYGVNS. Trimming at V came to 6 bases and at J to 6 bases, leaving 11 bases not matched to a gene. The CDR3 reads CASRNPGTGARNEQFF. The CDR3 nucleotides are TGTGCCAGCAGGAATCCCGGGACAGGGGCTCGCAATGAGCAGTTCTTC.

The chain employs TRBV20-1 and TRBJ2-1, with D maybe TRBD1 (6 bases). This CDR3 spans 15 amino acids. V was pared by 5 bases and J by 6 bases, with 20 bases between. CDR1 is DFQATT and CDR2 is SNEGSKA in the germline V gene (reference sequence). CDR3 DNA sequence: TGCAGTGCTCGCTTTGGGTCCTTCAGGGGCAATGAGCAGTTCTTC. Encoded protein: CSARFGSFRGNEQFF.

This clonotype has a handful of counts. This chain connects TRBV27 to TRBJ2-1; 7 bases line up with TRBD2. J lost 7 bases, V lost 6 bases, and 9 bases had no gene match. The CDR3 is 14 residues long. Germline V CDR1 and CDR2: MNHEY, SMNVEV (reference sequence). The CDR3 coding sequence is TGTGCCAGCAGCCGGGAGGTACCATGGAATGAGCAGTTCTTC. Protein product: CASSREVPWNEQFF.

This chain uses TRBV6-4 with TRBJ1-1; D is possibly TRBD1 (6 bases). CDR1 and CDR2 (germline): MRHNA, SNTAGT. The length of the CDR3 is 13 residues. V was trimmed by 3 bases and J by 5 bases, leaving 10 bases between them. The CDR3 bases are TGTGCCAGCAGTGAACAGGGAAAGACTGAAGCTTTCTTT. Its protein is CASSEQGKTEAFF.

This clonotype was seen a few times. In DNA form, the CDR3 reads TGTGCCAGCAGTAGGGACAGGGGCCCGTTCTTC. Its translation is CASSRDRGPFF. This chain joins TRBV2 and TRBJ2-1; 10 nucleotides agree with TRBD1. Trimming took 5 bases from V and 15 from J; bases not matched to a gene: 4. This CDR3 spans 11 amino acids. Germline V gene sequence: CDR1 SNHLY, CDR2 FYNNEI.

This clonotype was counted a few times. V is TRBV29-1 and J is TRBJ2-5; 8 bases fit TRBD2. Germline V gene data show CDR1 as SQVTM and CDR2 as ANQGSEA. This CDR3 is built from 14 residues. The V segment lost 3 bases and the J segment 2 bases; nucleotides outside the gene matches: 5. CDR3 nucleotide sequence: TGCAGCGTTGATTTCCGGGGGGGGCAAGAGACCCAGTACTTC. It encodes CSVDFRGGQETQYF.

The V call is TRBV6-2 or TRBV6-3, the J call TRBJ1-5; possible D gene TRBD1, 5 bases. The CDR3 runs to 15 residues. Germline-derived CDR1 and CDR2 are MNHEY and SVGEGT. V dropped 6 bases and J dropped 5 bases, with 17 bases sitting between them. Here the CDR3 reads CASRRGESVDQPQHF. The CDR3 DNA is TGTGCCAGCAGAAGAGGGGAATCAGTCGATCAGCCCCAGCATTTT.

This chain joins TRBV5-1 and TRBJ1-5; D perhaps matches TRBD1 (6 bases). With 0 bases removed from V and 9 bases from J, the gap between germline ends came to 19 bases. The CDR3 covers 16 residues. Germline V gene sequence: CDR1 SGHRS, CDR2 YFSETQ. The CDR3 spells CASSLAGPGVRGPQHF. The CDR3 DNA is TGCGCCAGCAGCTTGGCCGGGCCAGGGGTGCGTGGGCCCCAGCATTTT.